This entry is about one TCR beta chain. As yet, its antigen is unknown. The data belong to a study of graft-versus-host responses after intestinal transplantation. On the study more broadly: Multivisceral, liver-intestinal, or isolated intestinal transplants were given to recipients. Every recipient underwent anti-thymocyte globulin induction, then tacrolimus and steroids for 2 to 3 years.

This CDR3 contains 14 residues. CDR1 and CDR2 from the germline V gene are MNHEY and SMNVEV (reference sequence). Trimming shortened V by 3 bases and J by 6 bases, and 12 bases separated the two germline ends. Produced via immunoSEQ multiplex PCR; TCRdb's table is partial and in-frame only. The sample includes about 130,000 clones, about nine tenths of them seen just once. Broader study findings: Allograft graft-versus-host to host-versus-graft clonal ratios ran high in patients with graft-donor T cell macrochimerism. Recipient bone marrow held GvH clones, some seen earlier in ileum or blood.

This sequence originates from a human donor who received an intestinal transplant. The sequencing used unstimulated CD4+ T cells sorted from spleen or lymph node cells, collected before intestinal transplant. This chain links TRBV27 with TRBJ1-5; D call uncertain. CDR3 protein: CASSLAGKSQPQHF. In DNA form, the CDR3 reads TGTGCCAGCAGTTTGGCGGGGAAAAGTCAGCCCCAGCATTTT.